The rows below give T cell receptor beta chains drawn from one sample of a study of human T cells and chemical hapten exposure. TCRdb reanalysed the RACE reads using MiXCR and keeps one entry per CDR3 protein. This sample carries about 120,000 distinct CDR3 sequences, roughly 13% of them seen once, and the ten largest clones take 0.8% to 1%. Sequencing was performed on whole blood, taken in connection with sensitization to the hapten diphenylcyclopropenone (DPC). These receptor sequences come from a man aged 18 to 29 with alopecia areata. Some clones in this sample may be carry-over from other donors' samples. Both conserved end residues are part of each CDR3. D genes are given only for firm matches. A row's size may be missing; if present it is once, few, many or a size class.

few TRBJ1-5 TRBV7-2 TRBD1 CASSSLDRGGNQPQHF TGTGCCAGCAGCTCCCTCGACAGGGGCGGCAATCAGCCCCAGCATTTT
few TRBJ2-3 TRBV10-3 TRBD2 CAISESGGGTDTQYF TGTGCCATCAGTGAGTCCGGCGGGGGGACAGATACGCAGTATTTT
many TRBJ2-3 TRBV3-1 TRBD2 CASSQLAGEGGTDTQYF TGTGCCAGCAGCCAGCTAGCGGGGGAGGGGGGGACAGATACGCAGTATTTT
NA TRBJ2-2 TRBV7-3 TRBD2 CASSSLAGITGELFF TGTGCCAGCAGCTCTCTAGCGGGGATTACCGGGGAGCTGTTTTTT
few TRBJ1-1 TRBV7-2 NA CASSFTPAATEAFF TGTGCCAGCAGCTTCACCCCCGCCGCCACTGAAGCTTTCTTT
few TRBJ2-3 TRBV10-2 NA CASSRSRDTQYF TGCGCCAGCAGCAGATCCAGAGATACGCAGTATTTT
few TRBJ2-2 TRBV7-8 NA CASSSSRVSNTGELFF TGTGCCAGCAGCTCCTCCAGGGTTTCCAACACCGGGGAGCTGTTTTTT
many TRBJ2-7 TRBV12-3/TRBV12-4 NA CASSKEYEQYF TGTGCCAGCAGTAAGGAGTACGAGCAGTACTTC
many TRBJ2-1 TRBV7-7 NA CASTPGLDYNEQFF TGTGCCAGCACCCCGGGACTGGATTACAATGAGCAGTTCTTC
many TRBJ2-3 TRBV18 NA CASSLGAGATGTDTQYF TGTGCCAGCTCACTCGGGGCAGGGGCGACCGGCACAGATACGCAGTATTTT
few TRBJ2-2 TRBV6-2/TRBV6-3 TRBD1 CASSYLGTGDTNTGELFF TGTGCCAGCAGTTACCTTGGGACAGGGGATACGAACACCGGGGAGCTGTTTTTT
NA TRBJ1-1 TRBV29-1 NA CSVHENTEAFF TGCAGCGTCCATGAGAACACTGAAGCTTTCTTT
few TRBJ2-2 TRBV29-1 NA CSVERGIGELFF TGCAGCGTTGAAAGAGGGATCGGGGAGCTGTTTTTT
few TRBJ1-4 TRBV24-1 NA CATRGGDEKLFF TGTGCCACCAGAGGGGGAGATGAAAAACTGTTTTTT
few TRBJ1-4 TRBV4-3 NA CASSQDQRANEKLFF TGCGCCAGCAGCCAAGATCAGAGGGCTAATGAAAAACTGTTTTTT
few TRBJ2-3 TRBV11-2 NA CASSLPDATDTQYF TGTGCCAGCAGCTTACCAGACGCTACAGATACGCAGTATTTT
NA TRBJ1-5 TRBV19 NA CAGSSGTPNQPQHF TGTGCCGGTTCTTCGGGGACTCCCAATCAGCCCCAGCATTTT
many TRBJ1-1 TRBV27 NA CASSRNTEAFF TGTGCCAGCAGCAGGAACACTGAAGCTTTCTTT
NA TRBJ2-2 TRBV12-3/TRBV12-4 NA CASSLGGGDTGELFF TGTGCCAGCAGTTTGGGGGGAGGTGACACCGGGGAGCTGTTTTTT
few TRBJ1-1 TRBV7-9 TRBD1 CASSRGQGYAFF TGTGCCAGCAGCCGGGGACAGGGGTATGCTTTCTTT
NA TRBJ2-7 TRBV11-2 TRBD1 CASSFLDRGFYEQYF TGTGCCAGCAGCTTCCTGGACAGGGGGTTCTACGAGCAGTACTTC
NA TRBJ1-4 TRBV18 NA CASSPRGRPSEEKLFF TGTGCCAGCTCACCACGTGGCCGCCCCTCGGAGGAAAAACTGTTTTTT
NA TRBJ1-1 TRBV5-1 NA CASSPGRDTEAFF TGCGCCAGCAGCCCGGGACGGGACACTGAAGCTTTCTTT
few TRBJ1-4 TRBV29-1 NA CSVAGATNEKLFF TGCAGCGTTGCGGGGGCAACTAATGAAAAACTGTTTTTT
NA TRBJ2-5 TRBV6-5 NA CASSKLARGETQYF TGTGCCAGCAGTAAGCTTGCCAGGGGAGAGACCCAGTACTTC
NA TRBJ2-5 TRBV11-2 TRBD1 CASSPWDRGYQETQYF TGTGCCAGCAGCCCCTGGGACAGGGGTTACCAAGAGACCCAGTACTTC
few TRBJ2-5 TRBV18 NA CASSSTDAQIQETQYF TGTGCCAGCTCGAGCACAGACGCGCAGATCCAAGAGACCCAGTACTTC
NA TRBJ2-7 TRBV7-9 NA CASSLLGYEQYF TGTGCCAGCAGCTTATTGGGTTACGAGCAGTACTTC
NA TRBJ1-1 TRBV11-2 NA CASSTHRWGNTEAFF TGTGCCAGCAGCACACACCGTTGGGGGAACACTGAAGCTTTCTTT
NA TRBJ1-2 TRBV4-3 NA CASSQQRNYGYTF TGCGCCAGCAGCCAACAACGAAACTATGGCTACACCTTC
NA TRBJ2-2 TRBV5-1 TRBD1 CASSQGQGGTGELFF TGCGCCAGCAGCCAGGGACAGGGTGGAACCGGGGAGCTGTTTTTT
many TRBJ2-3 TRBV7-2 TRBD2 CASSLVSGGALPDTQYF TGTGCCAGCAGCTTAGTTTCCGGGGGGGCCCTACCAGATACGCAGTATTTT
NA TRBJ2-5 TRBV4-1 NA CASSHRGRQETQYF TGCGCCAGCAGCCACCGCGGTAGGCAAGAGACCCAGTACTTC
NA TRBJ1-1 TRBV24-1 NA CATSDYFEAFF TGTGCCACCAGTGATTATTTTGAAGCTTTCTTT
NA TRBJ2-1 TRBV12-3/TRBV12-4 NA CASTRTYLQPFSYNEQFF TGTGCCAGCACCCGGACCTACCTACAACCCTTCTCCTACAATGAGCAGTTCTTC
NA TRBJ1-1 TRBV11-3 NA CASSLGVPANTEAFF TGTGCCAGCAGCTTAGGCGTGCCAGCGAACACTGAAGCTTTCTTT
few TRBJ1-2 TRBV7-9 NA CASSLEGLTKGYTF TGTGCCAGCAGCTTAGAAGGGCTGACTAAGGGCTACACCTTC
NA TRBJ2-7 TRBV4-1 NA CASSQEGIKRDEQYF TGCGCCAGCAGCCAAGAGGGGATTAAGAGAGACGAGCAGTACTTC
few TRBJ1-1 TRBV11-1 TRBD1 CASCAQGRWDTEAFF TGTGCCAGCTGCGCACAGGGGCGCTGGGACACTGAAGCTTTCTTT
NA TRBJ1-6 TRBV12-3/TRBV12-4 TRBD1 CASSGTVNNSPLHF TGTGCCAGCAGCGGGACAGTCAATAATTCACCCCTCCACTTT